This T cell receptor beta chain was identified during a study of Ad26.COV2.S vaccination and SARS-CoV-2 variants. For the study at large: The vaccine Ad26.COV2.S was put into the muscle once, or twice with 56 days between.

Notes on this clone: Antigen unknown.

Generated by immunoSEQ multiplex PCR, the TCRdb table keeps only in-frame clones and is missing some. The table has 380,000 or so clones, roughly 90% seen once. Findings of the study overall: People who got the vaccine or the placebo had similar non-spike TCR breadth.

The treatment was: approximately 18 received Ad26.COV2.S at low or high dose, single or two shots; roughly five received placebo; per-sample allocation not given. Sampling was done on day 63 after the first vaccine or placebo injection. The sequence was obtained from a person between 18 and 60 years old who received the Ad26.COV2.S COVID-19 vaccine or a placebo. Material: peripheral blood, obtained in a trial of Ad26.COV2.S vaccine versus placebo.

CDR3 DNA: TGTGCCAGCAGCTTACAGGGGGCGCGGTCACCCCTCCACTTT. Translated, it gives CASSLQGARSPLHF. The chain couples TRBV5-4 to TRBJ1-6; the match to TRBD1 covers 9 bases. This CDR3 is built from 14 residues. J gave up 10 bases and V 2 bases, and 4 bases lay outside the gene matches. The germline V gene has CDR1 SGHNT and CDR2 YYREEE (reference sequence).